The 16 T cell receptor beta chains below were found in one sample sequenced in a study of blood T cell repertoires in COVID-19. Profiling relied on immunoSEQ multiplex PCR, and the TCRdb table lists in-frame clones only, not all of them. The top ten clones hold approximately 6.2% of a sample with about 55,000 clones, 90% of them seen once. The sample taken for sequencing was peripheral blood. Receptors originate from a man aged 35 to 55 with acute or convalescent COVID-19.

The rearrangement links TRBV4-3 to TRBJ2-2, with a tentative D call TRBD1 (5 bases). Trimming removed 0 bases from V and 5 bases from J, with 10 bases in between. There are 15 residues in the CDR3. The germline gives CDR1 LGHNA, CDR2 YSLEER. CDR3 sequence (DNA): TGCGCCAGCAGCCAAGAGCCCAGGGCGACCGGGGAGCTGTTTTTT. Protein sequence: CASSQEPRATGELFF.

The rearrangement joins TRBV29-1 to TRBJ2-3, with 7 positions matching TRBD1. This CDR3 is built from 12 residues. CDR1 and CDR2 from the germline V gene are SQVTM and ANQGSEA. J lost 1 base, V lost 6 bases, and 1 base had no gene match. The CDR3 reads CSVQGGTDTQYF. CDR3 bases: TGCAGCGTGCAGGGGGGCACAGATACGCAGTATTTT.

This clone has more than one count but fewer than ten. The DNA is left out, because the CDR3 cannot be placed on it with certainty; the CDR3 is given as TCRdb lists it. Here the CDR3 reads CASSSSESGANVLTF. The chain is built from TRBV6-5 and TRBJ2-6; the table's D call of TRBD2 was not tested on the DNA. Per germline, CDR1 MNHEY and CDR2 SVGAGI. The CDR3 is 15 residues long, counting both termini.

The chain uses TRBV4-3 and TRBJ2-3, with 10 positions matching TRBD2. The length of the CDR3 is 15 residues. CDR1 is LGHNA and CDR2 is YSLEER in the germline V gene. With 4 bases clipped from V and 1 base from J, the junction kept 2 bases outside the gene matches. CDR3 protein: CASSPGTSGTDTQYF. For the CDR3, the DNA is TGCGCCAGCAGCCCTGGGACTAGCGGCACAGATACGCAGTATTTT.

The gene calls are TRBV30 and TRBJ2-5; a possible D gene is TRBD2 (7 bases). The CDR3 consists of 15 residues. V was cut by 7 bases and J by 2 bases, with 20 bases left in between. Germline V gene sequence: CDR1 GTSNPN, CDR2 SVGIG (reference sequence). CDR3 DNA: TGTGCCTCCCACCAAGGGGGGGGAACTCAAGAGACCCAGTACTTC. It yields the protein CASHQGGGTQETQYF.

The chain uses TRBV21-1 and TRBJ1-3. TRBV21-1 corresponds to a pseudogene. CDR3 length: 17 amino acids. The CDR3 DNA reads as TGTGCCAGCAGCAAAGAAATTAGCGGGACAGAAGTCAACACCATATATTTT. Its protein is CASSKEISGTEVNTIYF.

The rearrangement uses TRBV2 and TRBJ1-5; tentatively, D is TRBD1 (6 bases). This CDR3 is built from 14 residues. CDR1 and CDR2 from the germline V gene are SNHLY and FYNNEI. Trimming stripped 3 bases from V and 6 bases from J, with 12 bases between. The CDR3, as DNA: TGTGCCAGCAGTGATTTACAGGGTTTTCAGCCCCAGCATTTT. It yields the protein CASSDLQGFQPQHF.

The chain couples TRBV28 to TRBJ2-3, with TRBD1 identical over 10 bases. The CDR3 extends over 16 amino acids. Germline V gene sequence: CDR1 MDHEN, CDR2 SYDVKM. V lost 4 bases to trimming and J lost 3 bases; unmatched junction nucleotides: 7. This CDR3 reads CASSSFGQGGTDTQYF. CDR3 sequence (DNA): TGTGCCAGCAGTTCGTTTGGACAGGGGGGGACAGATACGCAGTATTTT.

This chain joins TRBV6-2 or TRBV6-3 and TRBJ2-3; a weak D match, TRBD2 (6 bases). From germline, CDR1 is MNHEY and CDR2 SVGEGT. Trimming stripped 5 bases from V and 5 bases from J, with 11 bases between. CDR3 size: 13 residues. CDR3 region: CASSPTGEDTQYF. The CDR3 bases are TGTGCCAGCAGTCCAACGGGGGAAGATACGCAGTATTTT.

The chain is built from TRBV19 and TRBJ1-4; D may be TRBD1 (6 bases). Trimming removed 4 bases at V and 0 bases at J, with 15 bases between. The CDR3 is 17 residues long. Germline V CDR1 and CDR2: LNHDA, SQIVND (reference sequence). CDR3 loop: CASSTDRGGATNEKLFF. The CDR3 DNA sequence: TGTGCCAGTAGTACCGACCGAGGGGGTGCAACTAATGAAAAACTGTTTTTT.

DNA of the CDR3: TGTGCCAGCACTCAGGGGGCGCGGGGCACTGAAGCTTTCTTT. Encoded protein: CASTQGARGTEAFF. The chain has TRBV6-5 and TRBJ1-1, with 8 nucleotides matching TRBD1. Per the germline V gene, CDR1 is MNHEY and CDR2 is SVGAGI. This CDR3 spans 14 amino acids. V shed 7 bases and J 4 bases; nucleotides not matched to a gene: 8.

The chain has TRBV24-1 and TRBJ2-5; possible D gene TRBD1, 5 bases. Germline CDR1 reads KGHDR; CDR2 reads SFDVKD. The CDR3 runs 16 residues. V was trimmed by 0 bases and J by 5 bases, leaving 15 bases between them. The CDR3 loop is CATSDLSDTLVETQYF. The DNA for the CDR3 is TGTGCCACCAGTGATTTGTCGGACACTCTCGTCGAGACCCAGTACTTC.

The gene calls are TRBV5-1 and TRBJ2-1; tentatively, D is TRBD2 (5 bases). The V gene lost 0 bases and the J gene lost 5 bases, with 15 bases spanning the gap. Germline V gene lookup returns CDR1 SGHRS and CDR2 YFSETQ. The CDR3 is 16 residues long. The CDR3 protein is CASSLAVDWTNNEQFF. CDR3 in DNA: TGCGCCAGCAGCTTGGCCGTGGACTGGACCAACAATGAGCAGTTCTTC. Combining the CDR3 with reference TRBV5-1 and TRBJ2-1 gives the whole variable domain KAGVTQTPRYLIKTRGQQVTLSCSPISGHRSVSWYQQTPGQGLQFLFEYFSETQRNKGNFPGRFSGRQFSNSRSEMNVSTLELGDSALYLCASSLAVDWTNNEQFFGPGTRLTVL.

The CDR3 here is CASSLPNINTEAFF. The CDR3 DNA follows: TGTGCCAGCAGCTTGCCTAATATTAACACTGAAGCTTTCTTT. The rearrangement links TRBV5-5 to TRBJ1-1; D unresolved. CDR1 is SGHKS and CDR2 is YYEKEE in the germline V gene (reference sequence). The CDR3 is made up of 14 amino acids. The V end lost 1 base, the J end lost 2 bases, and 9 bases lay between the germline ends.

The chain carries TRBV4-3 and TRBJ1-2, with 9 bases lining up with TRBD1. With V trimmed by 3 bases and J by 2 bases, 4 bases remained unmatched. There are 15 residues in the CDR3. The germline V gene encodes CDR1 LGHNA and CDR2 YSLEER. The CDR3 sequence: CASSQRTGENYGYTF. The CDR3 DNA follows: TGCGCCAGCAGCCAGAGGACAGGGGAGAACTATGGCTACACCTTC.

The chain combines TRBV7-8 with TRBJ2-1, with TRBD2 matching 10 bases. The J segment lost 7 bases and the V segment lost 5 bases, leaving 14 bases of the junction unmatched. Per the germline V gene, CDR1 is SGHVS and CDR2 is FQNEAQ. CDR3 length: 17 residues. This CDR3 is CASSPLVLAGARNEQFF. In DNA form, the CDR3 reads TGTGCCAGCAGCCCCCTTGTCCTAGCGGGAGCCCGGAATGAGCAGTTCTTC. Combining the CDR3 with reference TRBV7-8 and TRBJ2-1 gives the whole variable domain GAGVSQSPRYKVAKRGQDVALRCDPISGHVSLFWYQQALGQGPEFLTYFQNEAQLDKSGLPSDRFFAERPEGSVSTLKIQRTQQEDSAVYLCASSPLVLAGARNEQFFGPGTRLTVL.